One and the same sample provided the 8 T cell receptor beta chains below, sequenced in a study of T cell responses to AZD1222 COVID-19 vaccine. Clones were sequenced by immunoSEQ multiplex PCR, and TCRdb holds only the in-frame ones, with some missing. The data contain 200,000 or so clones, 90% of them singletons. This specimen was peripheral blood, taken on day 0 of AZD1222 vaccination. The receptors were sampled from an adult in good health.

The rearrangement links TRBV18 to TRBJ2-3; 9 nucleotides line up with TRBD1. This CDR3 region has 15 residues. Trimming removed 1 base from V and 4 bases from J; junction bases left unmatched: 3. Germline V lookup: CDR1 KGHSH, CDR2 LQKENI. The CDR3 DNA is TGTGCCAGCTCACCACGGGACAGGGACTCAGATACGCAGTATTTT. This encodes CASSPRDRDSDTQYF.

The J gene is TRBJ2-5, the V gene TRBV5-5; a possible D gene is TRBD2 (5 bases). Trimming took off 3 bases at V and 0 bases at J, with 6 bases between the two ends. Germline V lookup: CDR1 SGHKS, CDR2 YYEKEE (reference sequence). The CDR3 covers 13 residues. The chain's CDR3 is CASSSGYQETQYF. The CDR3 DNA follows: TGTGCCAGCAGCTCGGGGTACCAAGAGACCCAGTACTTC.

This clone was observed a single time. The chain uses TRBV7-2 and TRBJ2-7; 8 bases fit TRBD1. Trimming took 3 bases from V and 6 from J; bases not matched to a gene: 4. Germline CDR1 and CDR2: SGHTA and FQGNSA. CDR3 size: 13 residues. CDR3 amino acids: CASSFLQGGEQYF. As DNA, the CDR3 is TGTGCCAGCAGCTTCCTACAGGGGGGCGAGCAGTACTTC. The full variable domain, completed using reference TRBV7-2 and TRBJ2-7, is GAGVSQSPSNKVTEKGKDVELRCDPISGHTALYWYRQSLGQGLEFLIYFQGNSAPDKSGLPSDRFSAERTGGSVSTLTIQRTQQEDSAVYLCASSFLQGGEQYFGPGTRLTVT.

The chain carries TRBV4-1 and TRBJ1-5, with D unclear. CDR3 length: 17 amino acids. Per the germline V gene, CDR1 is MGHRA and CDR2 is YSYEKL. Trimming took 0 bases from V and 3 from J, leaving 15 bases between them. The CDR3 sequence: CASSQDDRGPSNQPQHF. The CDR3 nucleotides read TGCGCCAGCAGCCAAGATGATCGCGGGCCTTCCAATCAGCCCCAGCATTTT.

This CDR3 reads CSAGGLLAHQETQYF. The CDR3 DNA is TGCAGTGCTGGTGGGTTACTAGCGCACCAAGAGACCCAGTACTTC. This chain connects TRBV20-1 to TRBJ2-5, with 7 bases lining up with TRBD2. Germline V lookup: CDR1 DFQATT, CDR2 SNEGSKA (reference sequence). Losses at the gene ends were 5 bases for V and 0 bases for J; bases not matched to a gene: 9. This CDR3 has 15 residues.

This sequence joins TRBV19 and TRBJ2-5; D may be TRBD2 (7 bases). Trimming took 1 base from V and 4 from J, leaving 16 bases between them. The CDR3 runs 16 residues. Looked up from germline, CDR1 is LNHDA and CDR2 is SQIVND (reference sequence). The CDR3 nucleotides read TGTGCCAGTAGTATAGGGGGAGGGGGGATTGGAGAGACCCAGTACTTC. It translates to CASSIGGGGIGETQYF.

The CDR3 protein is CASRGVDSNSPLHF. The CDR3 DNA is TGTGCCAGCAGGGGAGTGGACAGCAATTCACCCCTCCACTTT. The chain carries TRBV2 and TRBJ1-6, with a weak D call TRBD1 (6 bases). The V end was cut by 6 bases, the J end by 7 bases, with 13 bases between. The CDR3 has 14 residues. CDR1 is SNHLY, CDR2 FYNNEI, per germline.

The V and J genes are TRBV6-2 or TRBV6-3 and TRBJ2-7; TRBD2 matches 10 bases. This CDR3 is built from 18 residues. Germline V gives CDR1 MNHEY, CDR2 SVGEGT. V dropped 0 bases and J dropped 3; count of bases not matched to a gene: 11. CDR3 DNA sequence: TGTGCCAGCAGTTACTCGATTCGGAGCGGGAGGGCCGTCTACGAGCAGTACTTC. Its protein is CASSYSIRSGRAVYEQYF.